What follows are 12 T cell receptor beta chains derived from one specimen sequenced in a study of blood T cell repertoires in COVID-19. Assay: immunoSEQ multiplex PCR; the TCRdb copy retains only in-frame clones and omits some. Seen here are 250,000 to 300,000 clones, 88% observed once, and the top ten hold around 2%. Sequencing was carried out using PBMCs or T cells enriched from blood (not recorded which). These receptors came from a woman in her fifties or sixties in a cohort exposed to, infected with or recovered from COVID-19 (not recorded which).

The chain carries TRBV19 and TRBJ1-5; 7 nucleotides align to TRBD1. After removal of 5 bases from V and 1 base from J, the junction contained 5 bases not matched to a gene. The CDR3 sequence is 15 residues long. The germline V gene encodes CDR1 LNHDA and CDR2 SQIVND (reference sequence). The CDR3 nucleotides read TGTGCCAGTAGTCCCCCGGGACAGAGCAATCAGCCCCAGCATTTT. Translated, it gives CASSPPGQSNQPQHF. Full variable domain (rest looked up from reference TRBV19 and TRBJ1-5): DGGITQSPKYLFRKEGQNVTLSCEQNLNHDAMYWYRQDPGQGLRLIYYSQIVNDFQKGDIAEGYSVSREKKESFPLTVTSAQKNPTAFYLCASSPPGQSNQPQHFGDGTRLSIL.

The chain employs TRBV6-5 and TRBJ2-7; 10 nucleotides match TRBD1. V dropped 7 bases and J dropped 3; count of bases not matched to a gene: 3. This CDR3 is 13 amino acids long. Per the germline V gene, CDR1 is MNHEY and CDR2 is SVGAGI. The CDR3 nucleotides are TGTGCCAGCATGGGGACAGGGGTCTACGAGCAGTACTTC. It specifies CASMGTGVYEQYF.

This chain connects TRBV2 to TRBJ2-1; no clear D. Germline assignment: CDR1 SNHLY and CDR2 FYNNEI. CDR3 length: 15 amino acids. Trimming shortened V by 6 bases and J by 1 base, and 13 bases separated the two germline ends. CDR3 region: CASRSGDLSYNEQFF. As DNA, the CDR3 is TGTGCCAGCAGGAGTGGAGATTTATCCTACAATGAGCAGTTCTTC.

This chain connects TRBV2 to TRBJ2-3; D is ambiguous. This CDR3 is built from 11 residues. CDR1 and CDR2 from the germline V gene are SNHLY and FYNNEI. V lost 8 bases, J lost 6 bases, and 9 bases lay in between. CDR3 in amino acids: CASSLIDTQYF. CDR3 coding DNA: TGTGCCAGCTCCCTTATCGATACGCAGTATTTT.

The V call is TRBV21-1, the J call TRBJ2-7; the D call of TRBD1 is as the table states it, not checked on the DNA. TRBV21-1 is a pseudogene. The CDR3 is made up of 13 amino acids. The CDR3 loop reads CASSSREKYEQYF. The CDR3 DNA follows: TGTGCCAGCAGCAGCAGGGAAAAATACGAGCAGTACTTC.

This chain connects TRBV7-8 to TRBJ1-2, with TRBD1 matching over 9 bases. The CDR3 runs to 16 residues. CDR1 is SGHVS and CDR2 is FQNEAQ in the germline V gene. V lost 5 bases to trimming and J lost 2 bases; unmatched junction nucleotides: 9. CDR3 in amino acids: CASSKRTGVTNYGYTF. The CDR3 DNA sequence: TGTGCCAGCAGCAAGCGGACAGGGGTGACCAACTATGGCTACACCTTC. Complete variable domain (other parts from reference TRBV7-8 and TRBJ1-2): GAGVSQSPRYKVAKRGQDVALRCDPISGHVSLFWYQQALGQGPEFLTYFQNEAQLDKSGLPSDRFFAERPEGSVSTLKIQRTQQEDSAVYLCASSKRTGVTNYGYTFGSGTRLTVV.

This chain uses TRBV27 with TRBJ1-1; tentatively, D is TRBD1 (6 bases). This CDR3 has 14 amino acids. Trimming removed 6 bases from V and 2 bases from J, with 13 bases in between. Germline V lookup: CDR1 MNHEY, CDR2 SMNVEV (reference sequence). DNA of the CDR3: TGTGCCAGCAGGGGTCTACAGGGAAACACTGAAGCTTTCTTT. This codes for CASRGLQGNTEAFF.

The rearrangement links TRBV28 to TRBJ1-4, with D unclear. The CDR3 is 15 residues long. Looked up from germline, CDR1 is MDHEN and CDR2 is SYDVKM. Deletions cut 5 bases from V and 4 bases from J, with 14 bases between. The CDR3 is CASSIPTDYNEKLFF. CDR3 DNA sequence: TGTGCCAGCAGTATCCCGACGGACTATAATGAAAAACTGTTTTTT.

The DNA for the CDR3 is TGTGCCAGCAGGCCTGACAGGGTTGGAGCCAAAAACATTCAGTACTTC. Translating it yields CASRPDRVGAKNIQYF. The genes are TRBV27 and TRBJ2-4; 7 bases map to TRBD1. The V and J ends lost 6 bases and 0 bases, in that order; junction bases with no gene match: 8. Germline assignment: CDR1 MNHEY and CDR2 SMNVEV (reference sequence). CDR3 length: 16 residues.

Details on this clone: Other DNA sequences within the sample encode an identical CDR3. This rearrangement joins TRBV5-4 to TRBJ1-3, with unresolved D. This CDR3 has 14 residues. V was clipped by 1 base and J by 0 bases, with 5 bases between them. Germline V lookup: CDR1 SGHNT, CDR2 YYREEE (reference sequence). This CDR3 is CASSLRGSGNTIYF. The CDR3 region has the DNA TGTGCCAGCAGCTTGCGGGGCTCTGGAAACACCATATATTTT.

CDR3 coding DNA: TGTGCAAGCGGGAGGGATACGCAGTATTTT. It yields the protein CASGRDTQYF. The V gene is TRBV5-6, the J gene TRBJ2-3; 9 bases are shared with TRBD2. In germline, CDR1 is SGHDT, CDR2 YYEEEE. The CDR3 contains 10 residues.

V is TRBV7-9 and J is TRBJ2-1; 11 bases match TRBD2. V was pared by 5 bases and J by 7 bases, with 7 bases of the junction left unmatched. The V gene's germline CDR1 is SEHNR and CDR2 FQNEAQ (reference sequence). This CDR3 is 15 amino acids long. The CDR3 nucleotides read TGTGCCAGCAGCCGAGGGGCTAGCGGGAGGAATGAGCAGTTCTTC. This sequence encodes CASSRGASGRNEQFF.